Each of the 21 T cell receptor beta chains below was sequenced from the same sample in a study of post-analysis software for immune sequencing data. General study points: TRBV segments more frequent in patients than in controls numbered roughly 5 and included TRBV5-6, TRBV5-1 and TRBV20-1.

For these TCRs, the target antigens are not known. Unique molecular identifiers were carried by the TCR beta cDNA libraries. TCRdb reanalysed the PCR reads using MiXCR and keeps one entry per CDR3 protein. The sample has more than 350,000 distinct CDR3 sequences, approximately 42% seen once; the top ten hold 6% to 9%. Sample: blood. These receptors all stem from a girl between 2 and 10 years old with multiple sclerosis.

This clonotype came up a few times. DNA for the CDR3: TGTGCCAGCAGCCAAGATGTGGCGGGAGCCTACAATGAGCAGTTCTTC. Its protein is CASSQDVAGAYNEQFF. The chain recombines TRBV3-1 with TRBJ2-1, with 7 bases that match TRBD2. The CDR3 is 16 residues long. The germline V gene encodes CDR1 LGHDT and CDR2 YNNKEL (reference sequence). V lost 0 bases and J lost 2; bases outside the gene matches: 4.

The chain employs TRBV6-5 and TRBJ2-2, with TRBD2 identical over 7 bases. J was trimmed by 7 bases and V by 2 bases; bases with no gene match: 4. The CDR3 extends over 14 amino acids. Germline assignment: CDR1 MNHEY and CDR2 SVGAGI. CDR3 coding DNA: TGTGCCAGCAGTTACGGGAGGGTGAACGGGGAGCTGTTTTTT. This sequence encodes CASSYGRVNGELFF.

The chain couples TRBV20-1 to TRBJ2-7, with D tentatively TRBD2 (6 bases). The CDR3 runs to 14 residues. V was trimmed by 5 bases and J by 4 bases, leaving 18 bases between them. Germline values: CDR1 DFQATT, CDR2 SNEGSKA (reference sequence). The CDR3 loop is CSAPTGRPPYEQYF. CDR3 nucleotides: TGCAGTGCTCCAACGGGGAGGCCCCCTTACGAGCAGTACTTC.

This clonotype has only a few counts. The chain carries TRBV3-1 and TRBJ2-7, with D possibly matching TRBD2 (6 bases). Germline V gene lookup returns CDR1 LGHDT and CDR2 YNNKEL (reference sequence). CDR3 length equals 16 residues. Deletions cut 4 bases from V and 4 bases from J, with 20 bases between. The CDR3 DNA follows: TGTGCCAGCAGCCCAAGGGGACTTAACGGGAAATACGAGCAGTACTTC. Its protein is CASSPRGLNGKYEQYF.

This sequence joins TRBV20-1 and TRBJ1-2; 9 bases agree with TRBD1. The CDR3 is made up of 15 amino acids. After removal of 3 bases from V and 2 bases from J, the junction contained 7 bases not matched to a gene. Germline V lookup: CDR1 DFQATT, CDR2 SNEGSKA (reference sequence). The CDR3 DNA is TGCAGTGCTAGTGGGTCGGGGACAGGGAACTATGGCTACACCTTC. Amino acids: CSASGSGTGNYGYTF.

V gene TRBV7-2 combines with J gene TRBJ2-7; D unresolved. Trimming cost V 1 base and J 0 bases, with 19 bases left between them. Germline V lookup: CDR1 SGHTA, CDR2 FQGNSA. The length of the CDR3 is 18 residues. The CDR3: CASSLVGRPSVSSYEQYF. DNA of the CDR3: TGTGCCAGCAGCTTAGTAGGGCGCCCTTCGGTTAGCTCCTACGAGCAGTACTTC.

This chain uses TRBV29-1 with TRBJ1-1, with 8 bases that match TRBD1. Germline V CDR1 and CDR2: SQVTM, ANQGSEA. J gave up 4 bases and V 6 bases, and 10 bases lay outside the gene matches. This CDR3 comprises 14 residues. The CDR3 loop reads CSVTDRGRGTEAFF. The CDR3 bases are TGCAGCGTGACCGACAGGGGCCGGGGCACTGAAGCTTTCTTT.

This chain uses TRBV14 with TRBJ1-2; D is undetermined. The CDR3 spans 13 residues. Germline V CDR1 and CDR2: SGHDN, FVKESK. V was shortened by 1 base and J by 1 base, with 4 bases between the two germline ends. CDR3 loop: CASSQVYNYGYTF. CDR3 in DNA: TGTGCCAGCAGCCAAGTATATAACTATGGCTACACCTTC.

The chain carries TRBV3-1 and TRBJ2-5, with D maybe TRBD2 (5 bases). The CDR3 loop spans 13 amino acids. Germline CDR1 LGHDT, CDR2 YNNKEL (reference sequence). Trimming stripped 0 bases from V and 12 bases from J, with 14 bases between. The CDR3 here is CASSQDGPGEEYF. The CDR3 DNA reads TGTGCCAGCAGCCAAGATGGCCCCGGGGAAGAGTACTTC.

CDR3 protein: CASSSYRAPNTEAFF. CDR3 DNA sequence: TGCGCCAGCAGCTCATACAGGGCGCCGAACACTGAAGCTTTCTTT. The J gene is TRBJ1-1, the V gene TRBV5-1, with D perhaps matching TRBD1 (6 bases). V gave up 3 bases and J gave up 1 base, with 13 bases separating them. The CDR3 extends over 15 amino acids. The V gene's germline CDR1 is SGHRS and CDR2 YFSETQ.

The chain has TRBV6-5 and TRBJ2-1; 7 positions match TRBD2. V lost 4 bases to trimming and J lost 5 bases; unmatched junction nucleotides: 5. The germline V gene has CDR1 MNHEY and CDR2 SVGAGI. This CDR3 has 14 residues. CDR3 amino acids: CASSSSGRHNEQFF. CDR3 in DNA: TGTGCCAGCAGTTCTAGCGGTCGACACAATGAGCAGTTCTTC.

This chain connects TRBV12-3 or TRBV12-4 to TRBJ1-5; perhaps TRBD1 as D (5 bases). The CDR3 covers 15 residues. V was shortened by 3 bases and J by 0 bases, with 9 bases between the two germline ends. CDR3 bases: TGTGCCAGCAGTTTTACAGGCTATAGCAATCAGCCCCAGCATTTT. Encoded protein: CASSFTGYSNQPQHF.

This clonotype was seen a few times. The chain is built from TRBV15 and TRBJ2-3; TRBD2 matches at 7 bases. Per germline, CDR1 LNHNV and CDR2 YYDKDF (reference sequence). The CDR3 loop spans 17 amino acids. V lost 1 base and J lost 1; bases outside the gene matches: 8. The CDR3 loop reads CATSRARGSGGTDTQYF. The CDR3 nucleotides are TGTGCCACCAGCAGAGCTCGCGGGAGTGGGGGCACAGATACGCAGTATTTT.

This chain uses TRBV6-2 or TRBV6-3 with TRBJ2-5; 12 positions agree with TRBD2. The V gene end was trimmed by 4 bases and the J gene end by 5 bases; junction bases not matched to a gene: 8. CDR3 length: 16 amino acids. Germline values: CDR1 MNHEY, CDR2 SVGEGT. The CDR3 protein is CASSSRLAGALETQYF. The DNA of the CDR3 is TGTGCCAGCAGTTCGCGACTAGCGGGAGCATTGGAGACCCAGTACTTC.

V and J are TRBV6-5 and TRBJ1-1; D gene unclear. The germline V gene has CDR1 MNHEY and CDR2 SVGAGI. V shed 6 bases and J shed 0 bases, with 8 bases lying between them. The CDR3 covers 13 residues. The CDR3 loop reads CASRILVNTEAFF. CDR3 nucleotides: TGTGCCAGCAGGATACTAGTGAACACTGAAGCTTTCTTT.

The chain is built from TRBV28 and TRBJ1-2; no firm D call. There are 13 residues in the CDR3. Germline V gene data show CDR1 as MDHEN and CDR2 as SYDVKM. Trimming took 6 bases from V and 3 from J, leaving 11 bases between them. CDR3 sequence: CASRTPGHYGYTF. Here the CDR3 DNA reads TGTGCCAGCAGAACACCGGGCCACTATGGCTACACCTTC.

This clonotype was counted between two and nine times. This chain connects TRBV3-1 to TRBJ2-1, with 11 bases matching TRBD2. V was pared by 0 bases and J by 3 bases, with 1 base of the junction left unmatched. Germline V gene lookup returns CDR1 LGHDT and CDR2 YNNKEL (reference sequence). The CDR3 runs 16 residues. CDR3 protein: CASSQEGTSGYNEQFF. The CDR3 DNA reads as TGTGCCAGCAGCCAAGAAGGGACTAGCGGCTACAATGAGCAGTTCTTC.

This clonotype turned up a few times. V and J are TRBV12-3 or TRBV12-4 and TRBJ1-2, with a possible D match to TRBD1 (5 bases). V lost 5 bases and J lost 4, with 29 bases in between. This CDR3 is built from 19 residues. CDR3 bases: TGTGCCAGCAGTAGAAGAGCCGGGACGCACCTCTTCCGGGGCTATGGCTACACCTTC. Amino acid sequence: CASSRRAGTHLFRGYGYTF.

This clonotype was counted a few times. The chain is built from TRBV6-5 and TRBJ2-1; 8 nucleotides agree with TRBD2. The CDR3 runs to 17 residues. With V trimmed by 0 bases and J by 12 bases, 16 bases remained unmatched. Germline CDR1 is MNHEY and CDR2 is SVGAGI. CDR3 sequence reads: CASSYSGLNGGALRQFF. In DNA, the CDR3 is TGTGCCAGCAGTTACTCGGGCCTTAACGGGGGGGCACTTCGGCAGTTCTTC.

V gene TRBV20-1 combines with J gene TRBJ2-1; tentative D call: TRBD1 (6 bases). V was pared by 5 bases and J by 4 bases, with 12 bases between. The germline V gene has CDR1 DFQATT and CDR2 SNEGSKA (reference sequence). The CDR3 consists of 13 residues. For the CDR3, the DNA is TGCAGTGCTCCAAGACAGGATTACAATGAGCAGTTCTTC. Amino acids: CSAPRQDYNEQFF.

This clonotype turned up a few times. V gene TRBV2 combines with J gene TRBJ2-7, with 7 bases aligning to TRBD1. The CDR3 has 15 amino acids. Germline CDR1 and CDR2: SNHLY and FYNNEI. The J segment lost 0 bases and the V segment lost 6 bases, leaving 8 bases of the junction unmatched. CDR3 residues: CASSVQGRVSYEQYF. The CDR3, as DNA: TGTGCCAGCAGCGTACAGGGGCGCGTCTCCTACGAGCAGTACTTC.